Each of the 9 T cell receptor beta chains below was sequenced from the same sample in a study of cytomegalovirus exposure and HLA in healthy donors. PCR primers comprised 60 Vbeta and 13 Jbeta primers. Only in-frame clones appear in the TCRdb table, and some are missing; sequencing was by immunoSEQ multiplex PCR. The data contain approximately 120,000 clones, approximately 76% of them singletons. The sequenced sample consisted of PBMCs. Every receptor here comes from a man between 40 and 49 years old in good health and CMV-seronegative.

The V gene is TRBV28, the J gene TRBJ2-3; TRBD1 agrees at 9 bases. CDR3 size: 20 residues. Trimming took 3 bases from V and 2 from J; bases not matched to a gene: 18. Germline CDR1 is MDHEN and CDR2 is SYDVKM. CDR3 loop: CASSLDEPQQGAYSTDTQYF. CDR3 nucleotide sequence: TGTGCCAGCAGTTTGGACGAGCCGCAACAGGGGGCATATTCCACAGATACGCAGTATTTT.

This clone came up once. The J gene is TRBJ1-4, the V gene TRBV18, with 8 bases aligning to TRBD1. This CDR3 has 16 residues. Unmatched junction bases numbered 9, after V lost 3 bases and J lost 6 bases. From germline, CDR1 is KGHSH and CDR2 LQKENI. CDR3 nucleotide sequence: TGTGCCAGCTCACCCCCTGACAGGGGAGACGATGAAAAACTGTTTTTT. Encoded protein: CASSPPDRGDDEKLFF.

The chain employs TRBV7-2 and TRBJ2-5, with TRBD2 as a possible D gene (6 bases). Germline V gene data show CDR1 as SGHTA and CDR2 as FQGNSA. V was clipped by 5 bases and J by 5 bases, with 18 bases between them. This CDR3 contains 15 residues. The CDR3 here is CASSPTGAPLETQYF. The CDR3 coding sequence is TGTGCCAGCAGCCCAACGGGAGCGCCCCTGGAGACCCAGTACTTC.

This rearrangement joins TRBV27 to TRBJ2-2; D is undetermined. Trimming took 5 bases from V and 9 from J, leaving 10 bases between them. The CDR3 covers 12 residues. Germline lookup yields CDR1 MNHEY and CDR2 SMNVEV (reference sequence). CDR3 in DNA: TGTGCCAGCAGTCCGCGGATACGGGAGCTGTTTTTT. Translation gives CASSPRIRELFF.

The chain joins TRBV10-1 to TRBJ1-2, with 8 nucleotides matching TRBD1. The length of the CDR3 is 15 residues. Per the germline V gene, CDR1 is WNHNN and CDR2 is SYGVQD (reference sequence). With V trimmed by 9 bases and J by 0 bases, 9 bases remained unmatched. The CDR3 bases are TGCGCCAGGGGAAGGGACAGGCCTTCTAACTATGGCTACACCTTC. This gives the protein CARGRDRPSNYGYTF.

The chain carries TRBV4-3 and TRBJ1-2; tentative D call: TRBD1 (5 bases). V gave up 4 bases and J gave up 5 bases, with 17 bases separating them. Germline V gene lookup returns CDR1 LGHNA and CDR2 YSLEER. The CDR3 runs 15 residues. The CDR3 coding sequence is TGCGCCAGCAGCCCCCTCTTAGGGGCAGGGTATGGCTACACCTTC. Translating it yields CASSPLLGAGYGYTF.

The J gene is TRBJ1-5, the V gene TRBV7-8; TRBD1 is a possible D gene (5 bases). CDR1 is SGHVS, CDR2 FQNEAQ, per germline. The V and J ends lost 2 bases and 5 bases respectively, with 16 bases between them. This CDR3 has 16 amino acids. The CDR3 DNA sequence: TGTGCCAGCAGCTTACGCGGCGGGGGGGATGATCAGCCCCAGCATTTT. The encoded protein is CASSLRGGGDDQPQHF. The full variable domain, with the rest looked up from reference TRBV7-8 and TRBJ1-5, is GAGVSQSPRYKVAKRGQDVALRCDPISGHVSLFWYQQALGQGPEFLTYFQNEAQLDKSGLPSDRFFAERPEGSVSTLKIQRTQQEDSAVYLCASSLRGGGDDQPQHFGDGTRLSIL.

The CDR3 DNA is TGTGCCAGTCATCGGGTCTCCCTTGGCTACACCTTC. Translation gives CASHRVSLGYTF. The chain couples TRBV2 to TRBJ1-2; no clear D gene. The V end was cut by 9 bases, the J end by 7 bases, with 15 bases between. Germline V lookup: CDR1 SNHLY, CDR2 FYNNEI. The CDR3 length is 12 residues. Together with reference TRBV2 and TRBJ1-2, the CDR3 gives the full variable domain: EPEVTQTPSHQVTQMGQEVILRCVPISNHLYFYWYRQILGQKVEFLVSFYNNEISEKSEIFDDQFSVERPDGSNFTLKIRSTKLEDSAMYFCASHRVSLGYTFGSGTRLTVV.

This clone was counted once. The CDR3 sequence is CASSIQTGDTQYF. CDR3 sequence (DNA): TGTGCCAGTAGTATACAGACAGGAGATACGCAGTATTTT. The chain employs TRBV19 and TRBJ2-3, with D possibly matching TRBD1 (6 bases). Trimming took 2 bases from V and 5 from J, leaving 8 bases between them. CDR1 and CDR2 (germline): LNHDA, SQIVND (reference sequence). The CDR3 runs 13 residues.